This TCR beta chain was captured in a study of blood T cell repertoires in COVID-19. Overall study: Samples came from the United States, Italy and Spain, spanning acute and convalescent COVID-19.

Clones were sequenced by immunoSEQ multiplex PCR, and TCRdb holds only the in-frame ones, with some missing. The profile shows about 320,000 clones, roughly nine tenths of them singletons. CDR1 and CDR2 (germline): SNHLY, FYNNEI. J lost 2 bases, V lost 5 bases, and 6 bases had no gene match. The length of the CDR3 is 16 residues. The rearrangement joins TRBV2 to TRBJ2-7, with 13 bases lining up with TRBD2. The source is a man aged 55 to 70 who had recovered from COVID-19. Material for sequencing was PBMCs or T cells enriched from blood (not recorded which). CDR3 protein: CASSPGLAGLTYEQYF. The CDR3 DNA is TGTGCCAGCAGTCCGGGACTAGCGGGACTCACCTACGAGCAGTACTTC.